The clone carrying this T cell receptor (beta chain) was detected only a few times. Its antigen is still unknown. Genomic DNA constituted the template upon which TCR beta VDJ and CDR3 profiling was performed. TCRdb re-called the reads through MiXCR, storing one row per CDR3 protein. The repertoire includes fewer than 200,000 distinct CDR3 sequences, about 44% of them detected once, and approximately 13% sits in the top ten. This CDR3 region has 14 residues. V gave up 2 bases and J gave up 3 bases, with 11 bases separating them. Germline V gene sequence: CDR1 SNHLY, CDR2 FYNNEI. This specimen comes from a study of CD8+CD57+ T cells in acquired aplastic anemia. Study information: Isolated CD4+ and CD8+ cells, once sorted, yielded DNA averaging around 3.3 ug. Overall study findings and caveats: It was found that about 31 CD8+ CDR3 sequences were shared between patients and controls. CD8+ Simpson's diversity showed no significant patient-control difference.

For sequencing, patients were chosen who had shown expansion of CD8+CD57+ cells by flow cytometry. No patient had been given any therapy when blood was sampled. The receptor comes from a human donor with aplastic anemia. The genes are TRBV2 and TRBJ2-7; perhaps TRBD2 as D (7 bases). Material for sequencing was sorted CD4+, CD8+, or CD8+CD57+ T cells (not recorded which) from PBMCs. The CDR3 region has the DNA TGTGCCAGCAGTGAATACGGGGGGCTCTACGAGCAGTACTTC. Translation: CASSEYGGLYEQYF.